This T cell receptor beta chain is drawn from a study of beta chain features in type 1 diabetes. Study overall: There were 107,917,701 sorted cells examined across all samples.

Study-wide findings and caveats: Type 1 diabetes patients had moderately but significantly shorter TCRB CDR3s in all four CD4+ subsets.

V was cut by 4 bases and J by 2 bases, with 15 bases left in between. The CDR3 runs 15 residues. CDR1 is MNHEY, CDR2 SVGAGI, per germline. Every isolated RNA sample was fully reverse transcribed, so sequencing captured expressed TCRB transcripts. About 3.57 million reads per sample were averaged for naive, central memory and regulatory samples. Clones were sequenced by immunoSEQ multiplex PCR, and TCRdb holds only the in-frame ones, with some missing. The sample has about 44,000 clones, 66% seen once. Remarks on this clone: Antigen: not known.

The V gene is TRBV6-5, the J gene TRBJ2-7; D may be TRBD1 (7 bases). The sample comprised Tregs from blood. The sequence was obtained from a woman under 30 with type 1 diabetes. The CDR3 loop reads CASSWYRGGAYEQYF. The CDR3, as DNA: TGTGCCAGCAGTTGGTACAGGGGCGGGGCCTACGAGCAGTACTTC.